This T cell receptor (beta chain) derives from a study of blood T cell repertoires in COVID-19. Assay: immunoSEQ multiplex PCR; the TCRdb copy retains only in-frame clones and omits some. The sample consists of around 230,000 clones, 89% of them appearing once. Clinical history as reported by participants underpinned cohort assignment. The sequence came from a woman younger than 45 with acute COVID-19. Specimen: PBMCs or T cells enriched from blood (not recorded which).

The CDR3 protein is CASSQEFPYEQYF. The CDR3, as DNA: TGTGCCAGCAGCCAAGAGTTCCCATACGAGCAGTACTTC. The chain carries TRBV3-1 (or the pseudogene TRBV3-2) and TRBJ2-7; D not resolved. The V end lost 0 bases, the J end lost 4 bases, and 7 bases lay between the germline ends. Germline V CDR1 and CDR2: LGHDT, YNNKEL (reference sequence). This CDR3 comprises 13 residues.